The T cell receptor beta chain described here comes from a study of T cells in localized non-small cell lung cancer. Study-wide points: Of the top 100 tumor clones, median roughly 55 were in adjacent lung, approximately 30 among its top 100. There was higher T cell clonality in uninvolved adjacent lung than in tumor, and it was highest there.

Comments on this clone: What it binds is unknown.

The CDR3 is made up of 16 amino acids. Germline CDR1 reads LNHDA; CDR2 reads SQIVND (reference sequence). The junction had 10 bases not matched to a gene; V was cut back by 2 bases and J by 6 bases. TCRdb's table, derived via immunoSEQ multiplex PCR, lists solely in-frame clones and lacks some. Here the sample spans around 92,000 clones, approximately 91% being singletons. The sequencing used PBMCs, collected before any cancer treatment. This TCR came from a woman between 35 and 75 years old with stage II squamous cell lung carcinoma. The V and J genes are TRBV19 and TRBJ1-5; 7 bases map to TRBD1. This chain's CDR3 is CASSIPQGGATQPQHF. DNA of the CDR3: TGTGCCAGTAGTATACCCCAGGGGGGCGCGACTCAGCCCCAGCATTTT.